This TCR beta chain derives from a study of T cells in localized non-small cell lung cancer. TCRdb's table, derived via immunoSEQ multiplex PCR, lists solely in-frame clones and lacks some. The table shows under 70,000 clones, with roughly 88% occurring only once. CDR1 is SNHLY, CDR2 FYNNEI, per germline. The CDR3 covers 14 residues. Trimming removed 4 bases at V and 0 bases at J, with 7 bases between. The rearrangement links TRBV2 to TRBJ1-5; D is ambiguous. Sequencing was performed on peripheral blood, taken before any cancer treatment. This receptor was obtained from a woman between 35 and 75 years old with stage I lung adenocarcinoma. CDR3 residues: CASSVESSNQPQHF. CDR3 DNA sequence: TGTGCCAGCAGTGTAGAAAGTAGCAATCAGCCCCAGCATTTT.